This entry describes one T cell receptor beta chain. Germline V gives CDR1 MNHEY, CDR2 SVGAGI. V lost 5 bases and J lost 5, with 12 bases in between. The CDR3 totals 13 residues. This specimen belongs to a study of blood T cell repertoires in COVID-19. Across the study: Italy, Spain and the United States were the sources of the convalescent and acute COVID-19 samples. T cells, B-cell-depleted T cells, or PBMCs provided the cDNA or gDNA that served as material.

Original handling: Reference gene primer amplification gave nucleated cell count estimates. The assay was immunoSEQ multiplex PCR, and TCRdb's table has in-frame clones only and misses some. V, J and clone size derive from that table, while D and trimming were established from the DNA sequence. This sample has over 65,000 clones, with roughly 88% found just once. This chain joins TRBV6-5 and TRBJ1-1; perhaps TRBD1 as D (6 bases). Sequenced input: peripheral blood. The receptor was isolated from a man in his fifties with active or convalescent COVID-19. The CDR3 DNA reads TGTGCCAGCAGTAGAGGGGGGGGAACTGAAGCTTTCTTT. Residues: CASSRGGGTEAFF.